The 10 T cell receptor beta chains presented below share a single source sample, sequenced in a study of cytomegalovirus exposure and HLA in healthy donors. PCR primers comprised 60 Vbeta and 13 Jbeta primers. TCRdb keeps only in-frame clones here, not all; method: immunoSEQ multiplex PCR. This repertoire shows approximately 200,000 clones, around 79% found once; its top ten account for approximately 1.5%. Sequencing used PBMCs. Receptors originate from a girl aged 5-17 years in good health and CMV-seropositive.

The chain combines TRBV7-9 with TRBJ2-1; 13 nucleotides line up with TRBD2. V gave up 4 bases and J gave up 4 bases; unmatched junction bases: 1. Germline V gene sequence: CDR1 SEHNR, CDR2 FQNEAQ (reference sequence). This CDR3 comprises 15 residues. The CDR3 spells CASSSLAGGYNEQFF. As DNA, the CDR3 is TGTGCCAGCAGCTCACTAGCGGGGGGGTACAATGAGCAGTTCTTC.

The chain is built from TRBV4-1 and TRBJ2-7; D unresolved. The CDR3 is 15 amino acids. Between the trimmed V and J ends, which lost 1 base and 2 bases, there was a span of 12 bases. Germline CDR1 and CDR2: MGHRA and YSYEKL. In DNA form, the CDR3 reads TGCGCCAGCAGCCAAGCGTTGCGAGTCCCCTACGAGCAGTACTTC. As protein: CASSQALRVPYEQYF.

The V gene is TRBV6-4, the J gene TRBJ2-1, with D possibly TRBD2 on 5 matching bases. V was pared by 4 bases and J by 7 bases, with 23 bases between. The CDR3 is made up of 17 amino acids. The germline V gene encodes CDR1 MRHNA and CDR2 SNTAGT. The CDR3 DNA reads TGTGCCAGCAGTGCCCTGGGCTCTGGGGAGCCCTTTAATGAGCAGTTCTTC. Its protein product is CASSALGSGEPFNEQFF.

The CDR3 nucleotides read TGTGCCAGCAGTACGGAGGGGTGGGAGACCCAGTACTTC. Translating it yields CASSTEGWETQYF. The gene calls are TRBV27 and TRBJ2-5, with D possibly being TRBD2 (6 bases). Per the germline V gene, CDR1 is MNHEY and CDR2 is SMNVEV (reference sequence). Trimming removed 5 bases at V and 5 bases at J, with 12 bases between. The CDR3 loop spans 13 amino acids.

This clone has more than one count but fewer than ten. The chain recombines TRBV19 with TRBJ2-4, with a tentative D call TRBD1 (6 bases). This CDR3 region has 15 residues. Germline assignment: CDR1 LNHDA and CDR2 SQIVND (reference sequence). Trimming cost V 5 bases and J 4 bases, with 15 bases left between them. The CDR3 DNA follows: TGTGCCAGTAGTTACGACCGGGACACGAAAAACATTCAGTACTTC. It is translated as CASSYDRDTKNIQYF.

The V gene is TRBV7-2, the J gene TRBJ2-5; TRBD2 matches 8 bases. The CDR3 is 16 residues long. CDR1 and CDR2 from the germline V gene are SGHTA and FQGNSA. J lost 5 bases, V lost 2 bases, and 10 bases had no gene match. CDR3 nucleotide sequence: TGTGCCAGCAGCTTACTTTCGGGACTAGTGGGTGAGACCCAGTACTTC. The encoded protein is CASSLLSGLVGETQYF.

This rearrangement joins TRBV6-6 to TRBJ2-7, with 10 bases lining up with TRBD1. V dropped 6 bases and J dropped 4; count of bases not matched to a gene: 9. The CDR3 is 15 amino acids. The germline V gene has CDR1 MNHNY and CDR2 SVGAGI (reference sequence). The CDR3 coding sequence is TGTGCCAGCAGCCTGGATTGGGACAGGGGTTACGAGCAGTACTTC. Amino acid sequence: CASSLDWDRGYEQYF.

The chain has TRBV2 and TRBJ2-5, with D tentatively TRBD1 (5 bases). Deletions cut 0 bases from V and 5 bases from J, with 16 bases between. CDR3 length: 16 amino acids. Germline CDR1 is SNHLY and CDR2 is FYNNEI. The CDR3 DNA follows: TGTGCCAGCAGTGAAGCGATAGGGGCTGAAGCGGAGACCCAGTACTTC. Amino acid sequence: CASSEAIGAEAETQYF.

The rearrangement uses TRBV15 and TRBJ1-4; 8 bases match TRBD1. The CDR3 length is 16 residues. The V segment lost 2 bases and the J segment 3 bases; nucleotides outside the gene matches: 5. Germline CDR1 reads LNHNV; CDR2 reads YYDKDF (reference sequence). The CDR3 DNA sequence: TGTGCCACCAGCAGAACTCAGGGGGCCGCTAATGAAAAACTGTTTTTT. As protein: CATSRTQGAANEKLFF.

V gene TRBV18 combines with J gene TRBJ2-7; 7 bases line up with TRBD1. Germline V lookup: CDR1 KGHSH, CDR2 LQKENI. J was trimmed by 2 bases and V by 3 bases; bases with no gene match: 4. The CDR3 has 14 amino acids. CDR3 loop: CASSPDRVAYEQYF. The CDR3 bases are TGTGCCAGCTCACCCGACAGGGTCGCCTACGAGCAGTACTTC.